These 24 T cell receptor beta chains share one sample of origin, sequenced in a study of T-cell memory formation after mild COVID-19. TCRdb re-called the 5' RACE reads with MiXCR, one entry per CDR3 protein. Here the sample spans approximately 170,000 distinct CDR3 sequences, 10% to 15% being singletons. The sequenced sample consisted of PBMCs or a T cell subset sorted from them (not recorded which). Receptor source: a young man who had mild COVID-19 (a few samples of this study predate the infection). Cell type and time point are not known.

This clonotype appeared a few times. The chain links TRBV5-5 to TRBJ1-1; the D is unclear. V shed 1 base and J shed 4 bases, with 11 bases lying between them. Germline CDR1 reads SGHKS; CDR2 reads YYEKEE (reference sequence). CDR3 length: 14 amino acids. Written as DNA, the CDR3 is TGTGCCAGCAGCTTGTCGGTTGGGAGCACTGAAGCTTTCTTT. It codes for CASSLSVGSTEAFF.

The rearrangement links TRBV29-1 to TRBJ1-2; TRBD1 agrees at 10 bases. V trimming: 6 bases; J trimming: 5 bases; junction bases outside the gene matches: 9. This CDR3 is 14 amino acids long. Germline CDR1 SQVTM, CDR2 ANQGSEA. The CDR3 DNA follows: TGCAGCGTCCTAAGGGGGACAGGGGTTTATGGCTACACCTTC. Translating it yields CSVLRGTGVYGYTF.

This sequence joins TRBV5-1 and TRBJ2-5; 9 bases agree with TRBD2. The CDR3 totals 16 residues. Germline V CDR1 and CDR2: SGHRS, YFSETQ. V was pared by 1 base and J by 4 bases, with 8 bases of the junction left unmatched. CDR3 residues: CASSLTTSGGGETQYF. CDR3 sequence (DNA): TGCGCCAGCAGCTTGACGACTAGCGGAGGTGGAGAGACCCAGTACTTC.

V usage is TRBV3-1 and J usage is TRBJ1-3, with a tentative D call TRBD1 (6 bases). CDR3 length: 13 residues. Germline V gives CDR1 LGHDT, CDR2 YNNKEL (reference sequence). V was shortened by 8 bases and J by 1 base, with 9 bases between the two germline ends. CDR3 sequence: CASGGASGNTIYF. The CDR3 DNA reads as TGTGCCAGCGGGGGGGCATCTGGAAACACCATATATTTT. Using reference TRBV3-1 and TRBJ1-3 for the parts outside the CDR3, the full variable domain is DTAVSQTPKYLVTQMGNDKSIKCEQNLGHDTMYWYKQDSKKFLKIMFSYNNKELIINETVPNRFSPKSPDKAHLNLHINSLELGDSAVYFCASGGASGNTIYFGEGSWLTVV.

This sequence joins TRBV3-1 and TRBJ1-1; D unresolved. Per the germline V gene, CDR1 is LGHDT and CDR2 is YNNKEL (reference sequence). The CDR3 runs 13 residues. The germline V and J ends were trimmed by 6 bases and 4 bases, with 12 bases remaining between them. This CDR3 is CASSYPGPTEAFF. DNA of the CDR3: TGTGCCAGCAGTTACCCTGGGCCCACTGAAGCTTTCTTT. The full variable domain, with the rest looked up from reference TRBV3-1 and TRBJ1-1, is DTAVSQTPKYLVTQMGNDKSIKCEQNLGHDTMYWYKQDSKKFLKIMFSYNNKELIINETVPNRFSPKSPDKAHLNLHINSLELGDSAVYFCASSYPGPTEAFFGQGTRLTVV.

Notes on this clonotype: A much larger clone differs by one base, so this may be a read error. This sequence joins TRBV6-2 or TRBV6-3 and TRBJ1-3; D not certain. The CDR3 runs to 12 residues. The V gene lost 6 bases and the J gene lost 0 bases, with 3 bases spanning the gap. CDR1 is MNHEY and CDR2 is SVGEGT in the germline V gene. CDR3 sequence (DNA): TGTGCCAGCAGGCTCTCTGGAAACACCATATATTTT. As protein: CASRLSGNTIYF.

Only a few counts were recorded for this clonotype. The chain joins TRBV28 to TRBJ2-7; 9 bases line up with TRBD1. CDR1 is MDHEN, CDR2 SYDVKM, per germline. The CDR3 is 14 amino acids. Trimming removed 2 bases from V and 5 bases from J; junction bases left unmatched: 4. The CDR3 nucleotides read TGTGCCAGCAGTTTAGGGGACAGGGACCACGAGCAGTACTTC. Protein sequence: CASSLGDRDHEQYF.

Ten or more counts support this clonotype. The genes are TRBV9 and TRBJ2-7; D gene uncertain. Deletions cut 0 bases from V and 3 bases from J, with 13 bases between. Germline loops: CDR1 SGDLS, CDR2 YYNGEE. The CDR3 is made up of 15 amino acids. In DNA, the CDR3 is TGTGCCAGCAGCGTAGTGCCCGGGCCCGACTACGAGCAGTACTTC. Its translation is CASSVVPGPDYEQYF.

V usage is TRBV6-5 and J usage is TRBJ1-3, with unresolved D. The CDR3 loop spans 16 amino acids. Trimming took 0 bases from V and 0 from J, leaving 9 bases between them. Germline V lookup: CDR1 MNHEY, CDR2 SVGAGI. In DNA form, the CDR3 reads TGTGCCAGCAGTTACTCGAAGAGCCCCTCTGGAAACACCATATATTTT. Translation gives CASSYSKSPSGNTIYF.

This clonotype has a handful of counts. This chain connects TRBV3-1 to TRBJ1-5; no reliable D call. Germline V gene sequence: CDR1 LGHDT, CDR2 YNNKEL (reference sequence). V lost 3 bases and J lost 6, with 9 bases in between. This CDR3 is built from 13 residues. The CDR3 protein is CASSQSEGQPQHF. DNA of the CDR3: TGTGCCAGCAGCCAGAGCGAAGGTCAGCCCCAGCATTTT.

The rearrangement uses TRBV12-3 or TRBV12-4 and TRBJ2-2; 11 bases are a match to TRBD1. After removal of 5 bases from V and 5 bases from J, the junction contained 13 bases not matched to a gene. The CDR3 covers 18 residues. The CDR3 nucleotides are TGTGCCAGCAGTCCTTACCTCGGACAGGGGGCGCAAACCGGGGAGCTGTTTTTT. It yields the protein CASSPYLGQGAQTGELFF.

CDR3 bases: TGTGCCAGCAGCTCGGGACTAGGGGGCACAGATACGCAGTATTTT. This codes for CASSSGLGGTDTQYF. This sequence joins TRBV7-6 and TRBJ2-3; 8 bases are a match to TRBD2. This CDR3 comprises 15 residues. The V and J ends lost 4 bases and 1 base, in that order; junction bases with no gene match: 4. Looked up from germline, CDR1 is SGHVS and CDR2 is FNYEAQ. Supplemented by reference TRBV7-6 and TRBJ2-3, the full variable domain reads GAGVSQSPRYKVTKRGQDVALRCDPISGHVSLYWYRQALGQGPEFLTYFNYEAQQDKSGLPNDRFSAERPEGSISTLTIQRTEQRDSAMYRCASSSGLGGTDTQYFGPGTRLTVL.

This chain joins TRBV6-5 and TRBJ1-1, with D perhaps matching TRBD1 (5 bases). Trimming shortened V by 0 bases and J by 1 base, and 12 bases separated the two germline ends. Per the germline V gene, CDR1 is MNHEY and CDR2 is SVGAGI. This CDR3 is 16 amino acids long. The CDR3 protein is CASSYSRTNRNTEAFF. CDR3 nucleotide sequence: TGTGCCAGCAGTTACTCACGGACAAACAGGAACACTGAAGCTTTCTTT.

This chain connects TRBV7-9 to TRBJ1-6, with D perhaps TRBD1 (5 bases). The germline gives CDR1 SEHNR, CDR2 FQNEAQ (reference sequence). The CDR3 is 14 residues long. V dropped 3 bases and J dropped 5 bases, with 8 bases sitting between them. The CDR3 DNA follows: TGTGCCAGCAGCTTTGGGGCAGATAATTCACCCCTCCACTTT. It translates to CASSFGADNSPLHF.

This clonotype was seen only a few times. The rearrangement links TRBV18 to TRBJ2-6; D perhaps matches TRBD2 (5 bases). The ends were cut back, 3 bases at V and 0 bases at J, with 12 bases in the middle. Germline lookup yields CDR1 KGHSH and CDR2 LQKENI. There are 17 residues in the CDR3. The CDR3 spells CASSPRAGGSGANVLTF. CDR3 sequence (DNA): TGTGCCAGCTCACCCCGGGCCGGAGGCTCTGGGGCCAACGTCCTGACTTTC.

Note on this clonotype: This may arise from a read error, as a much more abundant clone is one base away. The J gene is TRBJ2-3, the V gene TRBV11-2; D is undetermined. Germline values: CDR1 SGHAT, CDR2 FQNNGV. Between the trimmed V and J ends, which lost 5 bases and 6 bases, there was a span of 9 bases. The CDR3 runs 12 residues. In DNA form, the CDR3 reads TGTGCCAGCAGCCACCGATCGGATACGCAGTATTTT. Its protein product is CASSHRSDTQYF. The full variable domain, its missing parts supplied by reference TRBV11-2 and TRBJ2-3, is EAGVAQSPRYKIIEKRQSVAFWCNPISGHATLYWYQQILGQGPKLLIQFQNNGVVDDSQLPKDRFSAERLKGVDSTLKIQPAKLEDSAVYLCASSHRSDTQYFGPGTRLTVL.

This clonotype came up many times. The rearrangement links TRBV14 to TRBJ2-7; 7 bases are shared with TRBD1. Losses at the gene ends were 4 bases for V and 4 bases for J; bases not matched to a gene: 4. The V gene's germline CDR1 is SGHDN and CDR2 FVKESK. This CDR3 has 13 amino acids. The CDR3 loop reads CASSPKTGYEQYV. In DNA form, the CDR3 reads TGTGCCAGCAGCCCCAAGACAGGGTACGAGCAGTACGTC.

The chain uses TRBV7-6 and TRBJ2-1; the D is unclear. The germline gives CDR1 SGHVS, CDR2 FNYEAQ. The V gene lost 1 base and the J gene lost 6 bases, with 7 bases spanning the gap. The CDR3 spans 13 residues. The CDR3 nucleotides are TGTGCCAGCAGCTTAGGGAATCGCAATGAGCAGTTCTTC. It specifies CASSLGNRNEQFF.

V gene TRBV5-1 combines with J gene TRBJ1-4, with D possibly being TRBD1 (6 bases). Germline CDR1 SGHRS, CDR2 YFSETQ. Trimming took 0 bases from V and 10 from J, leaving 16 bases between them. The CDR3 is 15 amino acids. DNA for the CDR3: TGCGCCAGCAGCTTGGTGGAGGGGGAAAAGGGAAAACTGTTTTTT. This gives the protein CASSLVEGEKGKLFF.

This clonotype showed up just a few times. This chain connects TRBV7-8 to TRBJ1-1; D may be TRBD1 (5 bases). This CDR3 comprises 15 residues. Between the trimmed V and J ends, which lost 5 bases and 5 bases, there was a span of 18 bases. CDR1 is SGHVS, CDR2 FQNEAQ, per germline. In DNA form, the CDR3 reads TGTGCCAGCAGCCCCCAGTCCGGGGAGGGGACTGAAGCTTTCTTT. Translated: CASSPQSGEGTEAFF.

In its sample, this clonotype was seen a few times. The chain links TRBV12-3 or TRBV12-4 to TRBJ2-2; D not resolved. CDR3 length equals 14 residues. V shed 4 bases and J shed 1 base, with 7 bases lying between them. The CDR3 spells CASSSSRNTGELFF. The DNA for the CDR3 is TGTGCCAGCAGTTCGTCCAGGAACACCGGGGAGCTGTTTTTT.

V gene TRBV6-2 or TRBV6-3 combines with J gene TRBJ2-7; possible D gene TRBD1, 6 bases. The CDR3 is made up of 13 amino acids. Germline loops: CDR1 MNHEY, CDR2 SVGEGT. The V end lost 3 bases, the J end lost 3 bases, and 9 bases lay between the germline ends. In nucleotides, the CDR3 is TGTGCCAGCAGTTATGCCAGGGGCTACGAGCAGTACGTC. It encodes CASSYARGYEQYV.

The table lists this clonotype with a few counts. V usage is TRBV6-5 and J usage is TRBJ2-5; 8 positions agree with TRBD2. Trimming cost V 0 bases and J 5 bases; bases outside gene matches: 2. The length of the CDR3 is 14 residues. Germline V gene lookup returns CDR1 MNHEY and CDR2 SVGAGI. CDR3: CASSYSSGGETQYF. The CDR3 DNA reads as TGTGCCAGCAGTTACTCAAGCGGGGGTGAGACCCAGTACTTC.

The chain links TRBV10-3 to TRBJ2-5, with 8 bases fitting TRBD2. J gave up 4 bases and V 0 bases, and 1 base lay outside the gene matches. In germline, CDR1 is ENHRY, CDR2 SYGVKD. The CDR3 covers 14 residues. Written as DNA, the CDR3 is TGTGCCATCAGTGAGTCGAGCGGGGGAGAGACCCAGTACTTC. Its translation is CAISESSGGETQYF.